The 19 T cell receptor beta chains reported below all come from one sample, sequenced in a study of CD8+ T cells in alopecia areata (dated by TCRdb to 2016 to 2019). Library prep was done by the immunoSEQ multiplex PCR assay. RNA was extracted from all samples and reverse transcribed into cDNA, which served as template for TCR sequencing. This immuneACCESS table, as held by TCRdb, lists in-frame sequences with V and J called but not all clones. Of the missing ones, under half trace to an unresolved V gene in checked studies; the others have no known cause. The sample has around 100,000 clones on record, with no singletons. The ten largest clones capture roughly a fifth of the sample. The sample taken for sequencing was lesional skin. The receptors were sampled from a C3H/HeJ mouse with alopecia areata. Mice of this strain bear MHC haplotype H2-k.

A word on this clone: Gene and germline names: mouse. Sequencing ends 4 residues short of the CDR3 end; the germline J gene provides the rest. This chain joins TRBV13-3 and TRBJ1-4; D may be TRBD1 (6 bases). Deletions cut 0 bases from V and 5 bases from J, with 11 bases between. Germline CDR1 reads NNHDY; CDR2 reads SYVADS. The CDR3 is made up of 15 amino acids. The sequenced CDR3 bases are TGTGCCAGCAGTGATGCCCCAGGGGTGAACGAA. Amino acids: CASSDAPGVNE. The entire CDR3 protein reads CASSDAPGVNERLFF.

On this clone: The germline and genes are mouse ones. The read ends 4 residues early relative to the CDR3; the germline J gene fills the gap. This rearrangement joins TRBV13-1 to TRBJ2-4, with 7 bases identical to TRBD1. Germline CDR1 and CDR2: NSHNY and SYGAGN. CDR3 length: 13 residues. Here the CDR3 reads CASSERDRNTLYF. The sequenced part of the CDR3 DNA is TGTGCCAGCAGTGAGCGGGACAGAAAC.

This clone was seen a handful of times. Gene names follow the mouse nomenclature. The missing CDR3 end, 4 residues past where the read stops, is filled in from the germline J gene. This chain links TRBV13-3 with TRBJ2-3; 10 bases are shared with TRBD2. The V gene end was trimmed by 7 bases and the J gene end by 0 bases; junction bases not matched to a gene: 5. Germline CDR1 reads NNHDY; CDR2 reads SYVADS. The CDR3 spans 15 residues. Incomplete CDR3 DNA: TGTGCCAGCCGGGACTGGGGAAAAAGTGCAGAA. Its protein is CASRDWGKSAE. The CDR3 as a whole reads CASRDWGKSAETLYF.

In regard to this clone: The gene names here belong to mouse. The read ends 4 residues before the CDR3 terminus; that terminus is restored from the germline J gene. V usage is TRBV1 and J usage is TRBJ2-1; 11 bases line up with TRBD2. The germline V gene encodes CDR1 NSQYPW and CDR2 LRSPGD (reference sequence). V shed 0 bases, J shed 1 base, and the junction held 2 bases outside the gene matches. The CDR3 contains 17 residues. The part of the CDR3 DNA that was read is TGCACCTGCAGTGCAGAAGGGGACTGGGGGAACTATGCT. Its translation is CTCSAEGDWGNYA. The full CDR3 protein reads CTCSAEGDWGNYAEQFF.

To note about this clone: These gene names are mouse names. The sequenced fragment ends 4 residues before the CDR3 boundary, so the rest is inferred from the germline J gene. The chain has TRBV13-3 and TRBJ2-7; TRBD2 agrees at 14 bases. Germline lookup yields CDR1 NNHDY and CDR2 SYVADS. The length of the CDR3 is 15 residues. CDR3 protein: CASRTGTGGAYEQYF. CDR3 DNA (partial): TGTGCCAGCAGGACCGGGACTGGGGGGGCTTAT.

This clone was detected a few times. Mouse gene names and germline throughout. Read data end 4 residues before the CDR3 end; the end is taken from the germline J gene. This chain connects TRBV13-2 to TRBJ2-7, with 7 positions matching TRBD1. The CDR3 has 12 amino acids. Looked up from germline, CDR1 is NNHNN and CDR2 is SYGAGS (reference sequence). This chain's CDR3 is CASGGTGDEQYF. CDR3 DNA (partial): TGTGCCAGCGGTGGCACAGGGGAT.

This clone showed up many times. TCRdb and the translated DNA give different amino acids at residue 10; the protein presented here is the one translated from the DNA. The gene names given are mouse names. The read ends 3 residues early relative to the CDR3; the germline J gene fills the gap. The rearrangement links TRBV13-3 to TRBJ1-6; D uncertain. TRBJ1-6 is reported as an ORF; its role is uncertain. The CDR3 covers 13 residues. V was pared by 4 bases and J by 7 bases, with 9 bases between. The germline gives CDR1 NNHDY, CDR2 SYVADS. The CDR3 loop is CASSPSQNSPLYF. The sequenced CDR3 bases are TGTGCCAGCAGTCCCTCCCAGAATTCGCCC.

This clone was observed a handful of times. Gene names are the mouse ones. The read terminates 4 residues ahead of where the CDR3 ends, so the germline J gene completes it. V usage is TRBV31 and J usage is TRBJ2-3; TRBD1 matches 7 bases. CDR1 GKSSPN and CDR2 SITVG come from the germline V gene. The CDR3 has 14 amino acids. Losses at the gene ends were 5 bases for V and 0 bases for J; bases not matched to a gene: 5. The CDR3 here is CAWGPGQSAETLYF. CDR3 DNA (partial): TGTGCCTGGGGGCCGGGACAGAGTGCAGAA.

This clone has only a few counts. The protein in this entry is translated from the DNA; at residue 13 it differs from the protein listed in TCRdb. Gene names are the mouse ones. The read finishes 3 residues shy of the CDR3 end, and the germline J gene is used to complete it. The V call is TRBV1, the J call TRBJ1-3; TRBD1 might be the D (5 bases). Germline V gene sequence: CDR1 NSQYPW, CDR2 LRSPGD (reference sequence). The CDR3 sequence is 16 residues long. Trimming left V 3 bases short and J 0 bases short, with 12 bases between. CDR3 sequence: CTCSAEGRASGNTLYF. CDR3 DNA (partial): TGCACCTGCAGTGCGGAGGGGAGGGCTTCTGGAAATACG.

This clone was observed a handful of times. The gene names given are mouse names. Incomplete CDR3 DNA: TGCACCTGCAGTGCTCAGGGGGTTATTTCCAACGAA. Translating gives CTCSAQGVISNE. The CDR3, in full, reads CTCSAQGVISNERLFF. The J gene is TRBJ1-4, the V gene TRBV1; TRBD1 matches at 7 bases. The read comes to an end 4 residues before the CDR3 does, leaving the germline J gene to fill in the end. J gave up 0 bases and V 3 bases, and 4 bases lay outside the gene matches. Germline V gene sequence: CDR1 NSQYPW, CDR2 LRSPGD (reference sequence). The CDR3 totals 16 residues.

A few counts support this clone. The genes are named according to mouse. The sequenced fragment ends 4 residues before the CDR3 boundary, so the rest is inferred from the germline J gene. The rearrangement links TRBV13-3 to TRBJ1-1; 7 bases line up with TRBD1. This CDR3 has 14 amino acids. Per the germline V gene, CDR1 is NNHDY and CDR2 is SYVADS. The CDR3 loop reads CASSYGQERGEVFF. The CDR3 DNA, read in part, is TGTGCCAGCAGCTACGGACAGGAGAGGGGA.

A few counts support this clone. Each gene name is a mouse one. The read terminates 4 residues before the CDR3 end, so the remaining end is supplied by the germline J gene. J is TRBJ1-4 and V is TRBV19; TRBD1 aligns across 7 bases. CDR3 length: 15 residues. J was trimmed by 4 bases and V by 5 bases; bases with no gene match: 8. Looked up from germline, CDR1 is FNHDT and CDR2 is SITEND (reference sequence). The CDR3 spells CASSPSTGNNERLFF. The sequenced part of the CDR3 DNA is TGTGCCAGCAGCCCTTCGACAGGGAACAACGAA.

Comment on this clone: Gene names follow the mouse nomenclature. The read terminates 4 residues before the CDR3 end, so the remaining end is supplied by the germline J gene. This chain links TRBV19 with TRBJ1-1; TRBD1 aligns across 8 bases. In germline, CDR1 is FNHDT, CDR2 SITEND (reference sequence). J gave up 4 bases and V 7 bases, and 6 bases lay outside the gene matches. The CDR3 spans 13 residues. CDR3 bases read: TGTGCCAGCGGATCAGGGGGCGGCACA. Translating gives CASGSGGGT. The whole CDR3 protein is CASGSGGGTEVFF.

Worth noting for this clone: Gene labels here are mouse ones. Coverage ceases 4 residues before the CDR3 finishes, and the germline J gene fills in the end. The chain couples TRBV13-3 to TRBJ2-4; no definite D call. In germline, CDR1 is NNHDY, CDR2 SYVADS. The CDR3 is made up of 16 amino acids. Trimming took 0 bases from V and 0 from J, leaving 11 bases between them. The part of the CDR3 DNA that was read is TGTGCCAGCAGTGATGCTGCACCAACTAGTCAAAAC. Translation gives CASSDAAPTSQN. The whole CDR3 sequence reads CASSDAAPTSQNTLYF. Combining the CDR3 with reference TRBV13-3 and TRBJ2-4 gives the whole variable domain EAAVTQSPRSKVAVTGGKVTLSCHQTNNHDYMYWYRQDTGHGLRLIHYSYVADSTEKGDIPDGYKASRPSQENFSLILELASLSQTAVYFCASSDAAPTSQNTLYFGAGTRLSVL.

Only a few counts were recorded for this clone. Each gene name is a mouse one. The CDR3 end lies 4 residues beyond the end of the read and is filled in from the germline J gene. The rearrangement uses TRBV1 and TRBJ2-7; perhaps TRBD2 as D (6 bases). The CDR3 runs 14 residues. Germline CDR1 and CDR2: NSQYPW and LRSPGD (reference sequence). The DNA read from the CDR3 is TGCACCTGCAGTGCAAGACTGGTTCATTAT. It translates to CTCSARLVHY. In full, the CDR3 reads CTCSARLVHYEQYF.

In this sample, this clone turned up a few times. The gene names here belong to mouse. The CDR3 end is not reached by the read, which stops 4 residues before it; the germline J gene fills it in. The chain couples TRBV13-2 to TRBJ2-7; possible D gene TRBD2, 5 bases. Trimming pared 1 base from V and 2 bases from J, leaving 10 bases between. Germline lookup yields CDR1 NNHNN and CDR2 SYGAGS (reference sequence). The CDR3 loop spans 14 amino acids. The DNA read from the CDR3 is TGTGCCAGCGGTGATCCGCTGGGAGCCTAT. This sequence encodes CASGDPLGAY. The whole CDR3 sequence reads CASGDPLGAYEQYF.

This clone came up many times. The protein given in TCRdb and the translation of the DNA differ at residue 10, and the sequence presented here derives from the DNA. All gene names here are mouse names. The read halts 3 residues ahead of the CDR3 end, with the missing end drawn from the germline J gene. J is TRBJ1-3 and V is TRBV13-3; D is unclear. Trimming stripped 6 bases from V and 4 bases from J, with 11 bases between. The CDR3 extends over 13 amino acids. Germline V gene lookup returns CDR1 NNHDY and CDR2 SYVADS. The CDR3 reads CASKQSKGNTLYF. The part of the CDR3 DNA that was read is TGTGCCAGCAAGCAGTCTAAAGGAAATACG.

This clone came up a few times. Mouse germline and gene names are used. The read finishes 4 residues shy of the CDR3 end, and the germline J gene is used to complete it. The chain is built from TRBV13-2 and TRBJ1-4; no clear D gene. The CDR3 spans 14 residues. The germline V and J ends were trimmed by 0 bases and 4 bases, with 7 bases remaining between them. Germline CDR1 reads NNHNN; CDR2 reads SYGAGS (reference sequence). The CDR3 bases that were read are TGTGCCAGCGGTGATGCAGTCAACAACGAA. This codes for CASGDAVNNE. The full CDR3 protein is CASGDAVNNERLFF.

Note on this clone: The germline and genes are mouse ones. The CDR3 region is CASRTIRVRNTGQLYF. CDR3 DNA (partial): TGTGCCAGCAGGACCATCAGGGTCAGGAACACCGGG. The rearrangement joins TRBV13-3 to TRBJ2-2, with D tentatively TRBD1 (5 bases). The read finishes 4 residues shy of the CDR3 end, and the germline J gene is used to complete it. The CDR3 length is 16 residues. Germline V gene sequence: CDR1 NNHDY, CDR2 SYVADS. V gave up 5 bases and J gave up 2 bases, with 16 bases separating them.